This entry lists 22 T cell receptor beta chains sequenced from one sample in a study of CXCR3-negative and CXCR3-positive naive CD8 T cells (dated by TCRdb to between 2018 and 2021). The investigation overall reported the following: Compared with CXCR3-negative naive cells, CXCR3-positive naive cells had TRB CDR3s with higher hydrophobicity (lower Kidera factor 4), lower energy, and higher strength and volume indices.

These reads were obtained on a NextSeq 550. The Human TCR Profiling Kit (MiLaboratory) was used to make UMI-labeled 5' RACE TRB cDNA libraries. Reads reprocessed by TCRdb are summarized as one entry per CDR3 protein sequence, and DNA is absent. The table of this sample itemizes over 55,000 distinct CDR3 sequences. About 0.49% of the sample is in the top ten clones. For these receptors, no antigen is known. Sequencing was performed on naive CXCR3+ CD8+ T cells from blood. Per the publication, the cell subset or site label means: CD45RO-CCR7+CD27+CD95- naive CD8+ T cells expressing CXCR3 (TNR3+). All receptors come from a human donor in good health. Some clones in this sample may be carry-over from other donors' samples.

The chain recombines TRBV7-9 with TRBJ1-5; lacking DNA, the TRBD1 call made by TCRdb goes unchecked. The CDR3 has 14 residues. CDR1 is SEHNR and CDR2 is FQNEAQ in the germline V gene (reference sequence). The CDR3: CASSIGGVGQPQHF. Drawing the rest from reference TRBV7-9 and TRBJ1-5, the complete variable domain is DTGVSQNPRHKITKRGQNVTFRCDPISEHNRLYWYRQTLGQGPEFLTYFQNEAQLEKSRLLSDRFSAERPKGSFSTLEIQRTEQGDSAMYLCASSIGGVGQPQHFGDGTRLSIL.

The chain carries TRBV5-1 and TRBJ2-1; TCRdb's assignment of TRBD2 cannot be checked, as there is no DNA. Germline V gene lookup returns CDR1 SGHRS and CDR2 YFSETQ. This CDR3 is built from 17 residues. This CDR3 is CASSPSRGGSSYNEQFF.

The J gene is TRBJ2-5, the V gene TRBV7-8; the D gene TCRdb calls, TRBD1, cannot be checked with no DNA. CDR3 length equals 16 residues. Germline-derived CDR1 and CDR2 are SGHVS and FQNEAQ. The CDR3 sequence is CASSLVTRTVKETQYF.

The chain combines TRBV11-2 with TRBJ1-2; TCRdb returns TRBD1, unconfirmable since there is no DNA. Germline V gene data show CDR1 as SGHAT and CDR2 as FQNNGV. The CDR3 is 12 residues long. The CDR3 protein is CASSPGTYGYTF.

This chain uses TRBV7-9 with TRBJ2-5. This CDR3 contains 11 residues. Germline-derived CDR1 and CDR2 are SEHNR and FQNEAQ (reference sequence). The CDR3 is CASSPQETQYF.

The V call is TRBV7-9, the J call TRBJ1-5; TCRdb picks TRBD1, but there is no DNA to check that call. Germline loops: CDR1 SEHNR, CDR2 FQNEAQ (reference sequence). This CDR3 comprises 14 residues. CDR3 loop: CASSSGGGNQPQHF.

The CDR3 loop reads CASTPSDLRYEQYF. The rearrangement uses TRBV12-3 or TRBV12-4 and TRBJ2-7; the TCRdb D gene call, TRBD2, has no DNA to confirm it. The CDR3 length is 14 residues.

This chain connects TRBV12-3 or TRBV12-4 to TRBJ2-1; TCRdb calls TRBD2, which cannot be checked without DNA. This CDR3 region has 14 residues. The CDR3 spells CASATSGAHNEQFF.

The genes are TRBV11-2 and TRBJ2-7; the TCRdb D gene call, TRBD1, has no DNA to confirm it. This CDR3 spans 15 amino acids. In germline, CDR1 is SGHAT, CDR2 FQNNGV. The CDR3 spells CASSSRDSVNYEQYF. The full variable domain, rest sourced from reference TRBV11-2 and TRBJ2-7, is EAGVAQSPRYKIIEKRQSVAFWCNPISGHATLYWYQQILGQGPKLLIQFQNNGVVDDSQLPKDRFSAERLKGVDSTLKIQPAKLEDSAVYLCASSSRDSVNYEQYFGPGTRLTVT.

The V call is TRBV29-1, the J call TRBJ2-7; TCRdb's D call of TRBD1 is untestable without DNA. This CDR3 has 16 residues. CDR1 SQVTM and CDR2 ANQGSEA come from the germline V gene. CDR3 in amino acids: CSVESPRRQGAYEQYF.

CDR3 loop: CASSVQTGYQQPQHF. The chain combines TRBV6-1 with TRBJ1-5; TCRdb indicates TRBD1, and absent DNA this call remains unverified. The CDR3 length is 15 residues. Per germline, CDR1 MNHNS and CDR2 SASEGT.

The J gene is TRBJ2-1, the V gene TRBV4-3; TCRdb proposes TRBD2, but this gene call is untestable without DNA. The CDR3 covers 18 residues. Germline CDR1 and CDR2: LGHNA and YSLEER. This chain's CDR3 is CASSQDGETSGGIYEHFF.

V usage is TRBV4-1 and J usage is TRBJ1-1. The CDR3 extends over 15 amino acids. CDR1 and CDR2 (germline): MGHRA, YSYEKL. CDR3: CASSQDEYRNTEAFF.

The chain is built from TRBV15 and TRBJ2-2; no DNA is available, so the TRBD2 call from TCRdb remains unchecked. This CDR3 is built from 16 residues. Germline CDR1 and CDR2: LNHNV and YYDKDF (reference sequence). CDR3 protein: CATSTSQGGVPGELFF. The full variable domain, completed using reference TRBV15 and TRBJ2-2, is DAMVIQNPRYQVTQFGKPVTLSCSQTLNHNVMYWYQQKSSQAPKLLFHYYDKDFNNEADTPDNFQSRRPNTSFCFLDIRSPGLGDTAMYLCATSTSQGGVPGELFFGEGSRLTVL.

This CDR3 is CASAPGATNGYTF. The rearrangement links TRBV7-3 to TRBJ1-2; TCRdb proposes TRBD1, but this gene call is untestable without DNA. Germline loops: CDR1 SGHTA, CDR2 FQGTGA. This CDR3 is built from 13 residues.

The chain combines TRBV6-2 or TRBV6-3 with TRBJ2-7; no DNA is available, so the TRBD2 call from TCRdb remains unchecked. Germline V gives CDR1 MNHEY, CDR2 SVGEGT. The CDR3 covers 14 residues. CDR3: CASSISSGAYEQYF.

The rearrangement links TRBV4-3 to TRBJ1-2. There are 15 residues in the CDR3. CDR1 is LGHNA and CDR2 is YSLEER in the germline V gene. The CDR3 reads CASSQDRQLRYGYTF.

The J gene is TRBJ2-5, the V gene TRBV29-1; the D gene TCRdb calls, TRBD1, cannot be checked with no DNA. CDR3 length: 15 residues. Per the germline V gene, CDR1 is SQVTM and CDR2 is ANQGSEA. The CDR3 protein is CSVVAGQGGVATQYF. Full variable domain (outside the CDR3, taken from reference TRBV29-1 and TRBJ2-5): SAVISQKPSRDICQRGTSLTIQCQVDSQVTMMFWYRQQPGQSLTLIATANQGSEATYESGFVIDKFPISRPNLTFSTLTVSNMSPEDSSIYLCSVVAGQGGVATQYFGPGTRLLVL.

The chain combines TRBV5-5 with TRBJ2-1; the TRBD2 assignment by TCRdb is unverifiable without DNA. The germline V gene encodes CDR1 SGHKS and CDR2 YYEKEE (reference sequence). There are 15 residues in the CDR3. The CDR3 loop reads CASSRASAEYNEQFF.

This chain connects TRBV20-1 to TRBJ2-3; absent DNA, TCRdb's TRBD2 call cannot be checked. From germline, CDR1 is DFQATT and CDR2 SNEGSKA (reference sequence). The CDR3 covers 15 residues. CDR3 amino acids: CSARDIAKGPDTQYF.

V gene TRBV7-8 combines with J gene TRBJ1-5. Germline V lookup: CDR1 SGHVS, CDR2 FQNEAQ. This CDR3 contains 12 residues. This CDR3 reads CASSYPSEPQHF.

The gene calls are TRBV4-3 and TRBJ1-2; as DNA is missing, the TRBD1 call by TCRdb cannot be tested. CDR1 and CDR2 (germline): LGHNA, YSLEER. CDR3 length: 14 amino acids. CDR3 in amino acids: CASSPTAGGHGYTF.